Following are 13 T cell receptor beta chains from one sample sequenced in a study of T-cell memory formation after mild COVID-19. TCRdb reanalysed the 5' RACE reads using MiXCR and keeps one entry per CDR3 protein. The table lists around 180,000 distinct CDR3 sequences, roughly 20% of them singletons. The sequenced sample consisted of PBMCs or a T cell subset sorted from them (not recorded which). Receptors were obtained from a man aged 18 to 30 who had mild COVID-19 (a few samples of this study predate the infection). Cell type and time point are not known.

This clonotype was seen a few times. This rearrangement joins TRBV7-8 to TRBJ2-2; TRBD1 is a possible D gene (5 bases). Germline V gene data show CDR1 as SGHVS and CDR2 as FQNEAQ. V was pared by 5 bases and J by 4 bases, with 17 bases between. The CDR3 runs 16 residues. CDR3 in DNA: TGTGCCAGCAGCCCTAGGGGCAGGGTCGGCACCGGGGAGCTGTTTTTT. Its protein is CASSPRGRVGTGELFF.

This clonotype was seen repeatedly, ten times or more. This rearrangement joins TRBV4-3 to TRBJ2-2; the D gene is possibly TRBD1 (6 bases). The germline CDR1 and CDR2 sequences are LGHNA and YSLEER. This CDR3 comprises 15 residues. Trimming took 3 bases from V and 3 from J, leaving 11 bases between them. CDR3 region: CASSHDNRDTGELFF. For the CDR3, the DNA is TGCGCCAGCAGCCATGATAACAGGGACACCGGGGAGCTGTTTTTT.

For the CDR3, the DNA is TGTGCCACCAGCAGAGATGGGCAGGATAATGAAAAACTGTTTTTT. Translating it yields CATSRDGQDNEKLFF. The chain couples TRBV15 to TRBJ1-4; unclear D gene. Per germline, CDR1 LNHNV and CDR2 YYDKDF (reference sequence). The CDR3 has 15 residues. Deletions cut 0 bases from V and 4 bases from J, with 9 bases between.

This clonotype was observed at least ten times. J is TRBJ1-5 and V is TRBV29-1, with a weak D call TRBD1 (6 bases). The CDR3 totals 13 residues. V was shortened by 0 bases and J by 7 bases, with 10 bases between the two germline ends. Germline V gene sequence: CDR1 SQVTM, CDR2 ANQGSEA. In DNA, the CDR3 is TGCAGCGTTGAAGAAGGGGGTGGGCAGCCCCAGCATTTT. This encodes CSVEEGGGQPQHF.

This clonotype has more than one count but fewer than ten. The chain has TRBV7-2 and TRBJ2-3; D is possibly TRBD1 or TRBD2 (6 bases each). Trimming stripped 5 bases from V and 3 bases from J, with 15 bases between. In germline, CDR1 is SGHTA, CDR2 FQGNSA. The CDR3 has 15 amino acids. For the CDR3, the DNA is TGTGCCAGCAGCATAAATCTAGGGGGGACAGATACGCAGTATTTT. This encodes CASSINLGGTDTQYF.

The chain joins TRBV4-2 to TRBJ2-1, with TRBD2 matching over 8 bases. The CDR3 sequence is 16 residues long. Germline assignment: CDR1 LGHNA and CDR2 YNFKEQ. Trimming removed 2 bases from V and 8 bases from J; junction bases left unmatched: 11. The CDR3 loop is CASSQPRNGGADEQFF. CDR3 nucleotides: TGTGCCAGCAGCCAACCGCGGAACGGGGGGGCGGATGAGCAGTTCTTC.

On this clonotype itself: An end of the junction does not agree with germline; a read error may underlie this. The chain joins TRBV14 to TRBJ2-3; 7 nucleotides align to TRBD2. In germline, CDR1 is SGHDN, CDR2 FVKESK. The CDR3 totals 15 residues. The CDR3 here is CASSQGLGVSDTQYF. CDR3 sequence (DNA): TGTGCCAGCAGTCAAGGACTAGGAGTGTCAGATACGCAGTATTTT.

This clonotype was counted many times. The CDR3: CATLWGSGQETQYF. CDR3 sequence (DNA): TGCGCCACACTCTGGGGGTCCGGGCAAGAGACCCAGTACTTC. J is TRBJ2-5 and V is TRBV5-1; D may match TRBD1 or TRBD2 (5 bases each). V was pared by 9 bases and J by 2 bases, with 17 bases between. CDR3 size: 14 residues. The germline V gene encodes CDR1 SGHRS and CDR2 YFSETQ.

The V call is TRBV5-1, the J call TRBJ1-2, with TRBD1 matching 8 bases. Germline values: CDR1 SGHRS, CDR2 YFSETQ. J lost 5 bases, V lost 4 bases, and 7 bases had no gene match. CDR3 length: 14 amino acids. In DNA form, the CDR3 reads TGCGCCAGCAGCCAGACAGGGGAATTTTATGGCTACACCTTC. It encodes CASSQTGEFYGYTF.

The rearrangement joins TRBV6-1 to TRBJ2-7; no clear D. Per the germline V gene, CDR1 is MNHNS and CDR2 is SASEGT. The CDR3 length is 12 residues. The V and J ends lost 6 bases and 3 bases respectively, with 9 bases between them. CDR3 in amino acids: CASSQGHYEQYV. The CDR3 bases are TGTGCCAGCAGCCAAGGGCACTACGAGCAGTACGTC.

This clonotype was observed a handful of times. The chain recombines TRBV5-1 with TRBJ2-2, with D uncertain. Per germline, CDR1 SGHRS and CDR2 YFSETQ. The CDR3 runs to 13 residues. V shed 4 bases and J shed 6 bases, with 10 bases lying between them. CDR3 residues: CASSPSFSGELFF. The CDR3 DNA reads TGCGCCAGCAGCCCCAGTTTTTCCGGGGAGCTGTTTTTT. Filled out from reference TRBV5-1 and TRBJ2-2, the complete variable domain reads KAGVTQTPRYLIKTRGQQVTLSCSPISGHRSVSWYQQTPGQGLQFLFEYFSETQRNKGNFPGRFSGRQFSNSRSEMNVSTLELGDSALYLCASSPSFSGELFFGEGSRLTVL.

V is TRBV20-1 and J is TRBJ2-5, with 10 nucleotides matching TRBD2. With 3 bases clipped from V and 4 bases from J, the junction kept 5 bases outside the gene matches. The CDR3 is made up of 14 amino acids. The germline CDR1 and CDR2 sequences are DFQATT and SNEGSKA (reference sequence). The CDR3 coding sequence is TGCAGTGCTAGTATCACTAGCGGGGCAGAGACCCAGTACTTC. Its protein product is CSASITSGAETQYF.

The chain uses TRBV7-8 and TRBJ2-7; 11 positions agree with TRBD2. Germline V lookup: CDR1 SGHVS, CDR2 FQNEAQ. V shed 5 bases and J 6 bases; nucleotides not matched to a gene: 9. The CDR3 covers 15 residues. Here the CDR3 DNA reads TGTGCCAGCAGCACCCGGGGACTAGCGGTCCTCGAGCAGTACTTC. Translated: CASSTRGLAVLEQYF.